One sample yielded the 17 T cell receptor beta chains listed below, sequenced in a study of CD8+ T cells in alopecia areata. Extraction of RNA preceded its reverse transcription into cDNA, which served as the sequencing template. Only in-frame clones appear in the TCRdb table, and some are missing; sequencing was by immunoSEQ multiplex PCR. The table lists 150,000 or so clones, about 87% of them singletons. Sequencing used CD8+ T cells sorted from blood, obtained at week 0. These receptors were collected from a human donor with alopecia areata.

CDR3 DNA sequence: TGCGCCAGCACCCCAGTTACTAGCACAGATACGCAGTATTTT. This codes for CASTPVTSTDTQYF. J is TRBJ2-3 and V is TRBV10-2; no clear D. The V end lost 7 bases, the J end lost 0 bases, and 11 bases lay between the germline ends. The CDR3 has 14 amino acids. Germline V gives CDR1 WSHSY, CDR2 SAAADI.

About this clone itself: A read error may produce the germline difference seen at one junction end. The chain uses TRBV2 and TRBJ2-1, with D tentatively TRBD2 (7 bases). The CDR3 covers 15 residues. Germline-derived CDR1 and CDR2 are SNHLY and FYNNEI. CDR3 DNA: TGTGCCAGCAGAGAAGTGGGGGGGCCTTTTAGGGAGCAGTTCTTC. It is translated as CASREVGGPFREQFF.

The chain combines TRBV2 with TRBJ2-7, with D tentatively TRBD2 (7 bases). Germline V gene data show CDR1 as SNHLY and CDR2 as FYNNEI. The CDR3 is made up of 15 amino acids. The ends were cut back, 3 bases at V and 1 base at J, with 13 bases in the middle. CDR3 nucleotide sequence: TGTGCCAGCAGTGATGGGGGGGCTAAATCCTACGAGCAGTACTTC. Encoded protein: CASSDGGAKSYEQYF.

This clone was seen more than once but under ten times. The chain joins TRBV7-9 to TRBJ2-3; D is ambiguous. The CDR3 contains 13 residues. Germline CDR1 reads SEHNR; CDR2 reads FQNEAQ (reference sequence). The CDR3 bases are TGTGCAACCCCCCAGTCTAGCACAGATACGCAGTATTTT. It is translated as CATPQSSTDTQYF.

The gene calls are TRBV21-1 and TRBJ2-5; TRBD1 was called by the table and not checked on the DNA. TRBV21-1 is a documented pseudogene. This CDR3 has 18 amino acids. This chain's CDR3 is CASSTHYRQGVRTETQYF. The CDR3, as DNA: TGTGCCAGCAGCACTCATTACCGACAGGGGGTCAGGACAGAGACCCAGTACTTC.

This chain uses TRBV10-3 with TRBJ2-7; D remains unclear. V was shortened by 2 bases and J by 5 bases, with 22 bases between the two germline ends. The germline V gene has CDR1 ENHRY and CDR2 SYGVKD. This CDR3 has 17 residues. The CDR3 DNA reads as TGTGCCATCAGTGAGGGTAGTAGTGCTACCCTTTCCCACGAGCAGTACTTC. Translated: CAISEGSSATLSHEQYF.

This chain's CDR3 is CASSVGGGNGYTF. CDR3 nucleotides: TGTGCCAGCAGCGTAGGGGGAGGGAACGGCTACACCTTC. The V call is TRBV9, the J call TRBJ1-2, with unresolved D. Trimming cost V 0 bases and J 8 bases, with 11 bases left between them. The germline V gene has CDR1 SGDLS and CDR2 YYNGEE. The CDR3 is 13 residues long.

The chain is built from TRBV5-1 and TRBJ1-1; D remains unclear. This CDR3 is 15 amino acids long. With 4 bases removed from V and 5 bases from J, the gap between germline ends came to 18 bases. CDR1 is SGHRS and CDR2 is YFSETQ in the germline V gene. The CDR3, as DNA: TGCGCCAGCAGCCCAGGCCGGGTCGTAGTGACTGAAGCTTTCTTT. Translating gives CASSPGRVVVTEAFF.

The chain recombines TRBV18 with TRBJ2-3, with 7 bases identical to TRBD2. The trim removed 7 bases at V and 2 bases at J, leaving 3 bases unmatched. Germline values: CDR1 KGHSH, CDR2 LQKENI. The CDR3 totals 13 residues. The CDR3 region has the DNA TGTGCCAGCTTGCGGGAGCCCACAGATACGCAGTATTTT. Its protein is CASLREPTDTQYF.

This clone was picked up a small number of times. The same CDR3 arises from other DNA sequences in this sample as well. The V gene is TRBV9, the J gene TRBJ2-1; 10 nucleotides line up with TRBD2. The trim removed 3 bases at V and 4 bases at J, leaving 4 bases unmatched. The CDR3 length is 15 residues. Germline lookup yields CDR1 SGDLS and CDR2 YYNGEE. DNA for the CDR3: TGTGCCAGCAGCGGTGAGCGGGAGGGGTACAATGAGCAGTTCTTC. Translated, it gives CASSGEREGYNEQFF.

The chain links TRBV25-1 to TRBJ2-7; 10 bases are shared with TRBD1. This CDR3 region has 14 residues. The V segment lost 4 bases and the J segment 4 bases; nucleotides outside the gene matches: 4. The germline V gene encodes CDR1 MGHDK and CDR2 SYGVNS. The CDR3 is CASSATGGKYEQYF. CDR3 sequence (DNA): TGTGCCAGCAGTGCGACAGGGGGCAAATACGAGCAGTACTTC.

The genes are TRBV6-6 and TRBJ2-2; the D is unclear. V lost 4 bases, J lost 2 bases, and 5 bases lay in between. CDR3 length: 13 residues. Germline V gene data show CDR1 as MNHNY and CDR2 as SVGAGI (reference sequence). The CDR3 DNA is TGTGCCAGCAGTTTGTATAACACCGGGGAGCTGTTTTTT. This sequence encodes CASSLYNTGELFF.

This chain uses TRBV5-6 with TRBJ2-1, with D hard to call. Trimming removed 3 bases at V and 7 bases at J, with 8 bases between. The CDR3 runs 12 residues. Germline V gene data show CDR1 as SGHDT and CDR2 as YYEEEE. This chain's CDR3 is CASSWLRNEQFF. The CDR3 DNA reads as TGTGCCAGCAGCTGGCTACGGAATGAGCAGTTCTTC.

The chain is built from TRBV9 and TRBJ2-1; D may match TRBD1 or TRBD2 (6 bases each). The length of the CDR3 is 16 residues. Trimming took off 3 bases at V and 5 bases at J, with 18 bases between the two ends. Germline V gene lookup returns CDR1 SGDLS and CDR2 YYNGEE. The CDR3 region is CASSGRGWGADNEQFF. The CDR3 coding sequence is TGTGCCAGCAGCGGTCGGGGCTGGGGGGCCGACAATGAGCAGTTCTTC.

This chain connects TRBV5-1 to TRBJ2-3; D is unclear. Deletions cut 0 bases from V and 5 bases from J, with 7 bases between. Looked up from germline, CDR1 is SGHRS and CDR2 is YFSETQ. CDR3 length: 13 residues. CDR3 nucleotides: TGCGCCAGCAGCTTGGTTTGGAAAGATACGCAGTATTTT. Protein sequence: CASSLVWKDTQYF.

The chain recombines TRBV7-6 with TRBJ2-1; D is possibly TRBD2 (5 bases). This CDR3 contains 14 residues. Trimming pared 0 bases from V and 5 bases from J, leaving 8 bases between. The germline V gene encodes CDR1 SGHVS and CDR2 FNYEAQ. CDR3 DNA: TGTGCCAGCAGCTTAGCCGGGAACCACAATGAGCAGTTCTTC. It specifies CASSLAGNHNEQFF.

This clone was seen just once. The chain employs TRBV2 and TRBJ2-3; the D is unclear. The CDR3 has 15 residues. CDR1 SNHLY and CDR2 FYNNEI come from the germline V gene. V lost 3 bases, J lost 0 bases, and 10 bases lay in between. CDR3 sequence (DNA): TGTGCCAGCAGTGATGTTGTGGAGAGCACAGATACGCAGTATTTT. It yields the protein CASSDVVESTDTQYF.